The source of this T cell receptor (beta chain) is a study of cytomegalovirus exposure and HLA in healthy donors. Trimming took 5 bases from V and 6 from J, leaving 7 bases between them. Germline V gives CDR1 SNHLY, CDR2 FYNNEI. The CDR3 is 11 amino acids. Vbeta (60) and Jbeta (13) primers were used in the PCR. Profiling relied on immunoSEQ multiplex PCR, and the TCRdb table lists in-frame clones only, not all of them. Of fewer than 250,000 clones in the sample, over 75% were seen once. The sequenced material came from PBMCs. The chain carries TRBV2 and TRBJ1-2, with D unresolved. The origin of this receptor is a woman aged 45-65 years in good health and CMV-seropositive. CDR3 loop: CASSLGDGYTF. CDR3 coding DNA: TGTGCCAGCAGTCTCGGGGATGGCTACACCTTC.